This T cell receptor beta chain appears in the sequencing data of a study of T cells in tumors after PD-1 blockade. Turning to the study itself: A subset received ongoing vismodegib 150 mg daily alongside anti-PD-1 therapy.

Produced via immunoSEQ multiplex PCR; TCRdb's table is partial and in-frame only. The sample lists 45,000 or so clones; approximately 80% were seen once. Germline V CDR1 and CDR2: SGHTA, FQGNSA. Trimming left V 6 bases short and J 2 bases short, with 11 bases between. The CDR3 length is 15 residues. The sample in question was PBMCs, obtained before anti-PD-1 therapy. The clonotype originates from a human donor with advanced basal cell or squamous cell carcinoma (not recorded which). V gene TRBV7-2 combines with J gene TRBJ2-6; D is undetermined. The CDR3 sequence is CASSPRPPGANVLTF. The CDR3 coding sequence is TGTGCCAGCAGTCCCCGGCCCCCTGGGGCCAACGTCCTGACTTTC.